These T cell receptor beta chains were read from a single sample in a study of T-cell reconstitution after alpha-beta-depleted transplantation in children. TCRdb recomputed calls from the PCR reads with MiXCR, one row per CDR3 protein. The table shows more than 85,000 distinct CDR3 sequences, with 10% occurring only once. Material: PBMCs from the stem cell graft donor, obtained from the stem cell graft. The source of these receptors is a human donor who donated a stem cell graft to a child with acute lymphoblastic leukemia. The CDR3 runs from the conserved cysteine through the conserved F or W. A D gene is named only where the DNA matches it firmly. The size entry is marked missing in some rows and otherwise reads once, few, many or a size class.

clone size: NA; D gene: TRBD2; V gene: TRBV3-1; J gene: TRBJ2-3; CDR3 protein: CASCPLVGRGGRTDTQYF; CDR3 DNA: TGTGCCAGCTGCCCTCTAGTCGGACGGGGGGGTCGGACAGATACGCAGTATTTT
clone size: many; D gene: NA; V gene: TRBV12-3/TRBV12-4; J gene: TRBJ2-1; CDR3 protein: CASSLLARRSGYNEQFF; CDR3 DNA: TGTGCCAGCAGTTTACTCGCCCGAAGAAGCGGCTACAATGAGCAGTTCTTC
clone size: many; D gene: NA; V gene: TRBV5-6; J gene: TRBJ1-3; CDR3 protein: CASSYGALSGNTIYF; CDR3 DNA: TGTGCCAGCAGTTACGGGGCCCTCTCTGGAAACACCATATATTTT
clone size: many; D gene: NA; V gene: TRBV5-1; J gene: TRBJ2-1; CDR3 protein: CASSDLPGNEQFF; CDR3 DNA: TGCGCCAGCAGCGATCTTCCGGGGAATGAGCAGTTCTTC
clone size: many; D gene: NA; V gene: TRBV7-9; J gene: TRBJ2-1; CDR3 protein: CASSLENGISSYNEQFF; CDR3 DNA: TGTGCCAGCAGCTTAGAGAACGGCATTAGCTCCTACAATGAGCAGTTCTTC
clone size: many; D gene: TRBD1; V gene: TRBV7-3; J gene: TRBJ2-3; CDR3 protein: CASSKGAGTDTQYF; CDR3 DNA: TGTGCCAGCTCGAAGGGGGCAGGCACAGATACGCAGTATTTT
clone size: many; D gene: TRBD1; V gene: TRBV6-5; J gene: TRBJ2-3; CDR3 protein: CASSYSMPLYGTGTDTQYF; CDR3 DNA: TGTGCCAGCAGTTACTCGATGCCCCTCTACGGGACAGGCACAGATACGCAGTATTTT
clone size: many; D gene: TRBD2; V gene: TRBV25-1; J gene: TRBJ2-5; CDR3 protein: CASISRGGLQETQYF; CDR3 DNA: TGTGCCAGCATCTCACGGGGGGGACTCCAAGAGACCCAGTACTTC
clone size: few; D gene: NA; V gene: TRBV7-9; J gene: TRBJ1-1; CDR3 protein: CASSLAGGQGTEAFF; CDR3 DNA: TGTGCCAGCAGCTTAGCGGGGGGCCAGGGCACTGAAGCTTTCTTT
clone size: many; D gene: NA; V gene: TRBV29-1; J gene: TRBJ2-2; CDR3 protein: CSVEDGGRGTGELFF; CDR3 DNA: TGCAGCGTTGAAGATGGGGGGCGAGGCACCGGGGAGCTGTTTTTT
clone size: many; D gene: TRBD2; V gene: TRBV5-1; J gene: TRBJ2-1; CDR3 protein: CASSLLSGTSGRALSNNEQFF; CDR3 DNA: TGCGCCAGCAGCTTATTATCCGGGACTAGCGGGAGGGCCCTGAGTAACAATGAGCAGTTCTTC
clone size: many; D gene: NA; V gene: TRBV5-4; J gene: TRBJ2-7; CDR3 protein: CASSVSRVGYEQYF; CDR3 DNA: TGTGCCAGCAGCGTATCCAGGGTGGGCTACGAGCAGTACTTC
clone size: many; D gene: TRBD1; V gene: TRBV29-1; J gene: TRBJ2-1; CDR3 protein: CSVVKFAGGNEQFF; CDR3 DNA: TGCAGCGTTGTAAAGTTCGCAGGGGGCAATGAGCAGTTCTTC
clone size: many; D gene: TRBD2; V gene: TRBV12-3/TRBV12-4; J gene: TRBJ2-1; CDR3 protein: CASSEIAGGGNEQFF; CDR3 DNA: TGTGCCAGCAGTGAGATAGCGGGAGGCGGTAATGAGCAGTTCTTC
clone size: many; D gene: NA; V gene: TRBV5-5; J gene: TRBJ1-1; CDR3 protein: CASSLRGNGAEAFF; CDR3 DNA: TGTGCCAGCAGCTTAAGAGGCAATGGGGCGGAAGCTTTCTTT
clone size: many; D gene: NA; V gene: TRBV29-1; J gene: TRBJ1-2; CDR3 protein: CSSEGPGYTF; CDR3 DNA: TGCAGCAGCGAAGGGCCCGGCTACACCTTC
clone size: many; D gene: NA; V gene: TRBV6-4; J gene: TRBJ2-2; CDR3 protein: CASSETQGTGELFF; CDR3 DNA: TGTGCCAGCAGTGAAACACAGGGCACCGGGGAGCTGTTTTTT
clone size: many; D gene: NA; V gene: TRBV6-1; J gene: TRBJ2-2; CDR3 protein: CASRTAPGRFSNTGELFF; CDR3 DNA: TGTGCCAGCAGAACAGCCCCAGGGCGCTTCTCAAACACCGGGGAGCTGTTTTTT
clone size: many; D gene: NA; V gene: TRBV5-1; J gene: TRBJ2-5; CDR3 protein: CASSLVGGFGETQYF; CDR3 DNA: TGCGCCAGCAGCTTGGTCGGGGGTTTTGGAGAGACCCAGTACTTC
clone size: many; D gene: NA; V gene: TRBV6-6; J gene: TRBJ1-5; CDR3 protein: CASLFGGNQPQHF; CDR3 DNA: TGTGCCAGCCTATTTGGGGGTAATCAGCCCCAGCATTTT
clone size: many; D gene: TRBD2; V gene: TRBV20-1; J gene: TRBJ2-1; CDR3 protein: CSAVSTSGSSYNEQFF; CDR3 DNA: TGCAGTGCCGTCTCGACTAGCGGCAGCTCCTACAATGAGCAGTTCTTC
clone size: many; D gene: NA; V gene: TRBV12-3/TRBV12-4; J gene: TRBJ1-2; CDR3 protein: CASSQRPGSEGYTF; CDR3 DNA: TGTGCCAGCAGCCAGAGACCGGGATCCGAGGGCTACACCTTC
clone size: NA; D gene: NA; V gene: TRBV21-1; J gene: TRBJ2-5; CDR3 protein: CASSKGGDGREFVETQYF; CDR3 DNA: TGTGCCAGCAGCAAAGGTGGTGACGGGAGGGAGTTTGTGGAGACCCAGTACTTC
clone size: many; D gene: NA; V gene: TRBV21-1; J gene: TRBJ1-2; CDR3 protein: CASSKGTELQGYTF; CDR3 DNA: TGTGCCAGCAGCAAAGGGACAGAACTACAGGGCTACACCTTC
clone size: many; D gene: TRBD1; V gene: TRBV27; J gene: TRBJ2-7; CDR3 protein: CASSPGGYDRDGEQYF; CDR3 DNA: TGTGCCAGCAGTCCAGGAGGATACGACAGGGACGGGGAGCAGTACTTC
clone size: many; D gene: NA; V gene: TRBV20-1; J gene: TRBJ2-1; CDR3 protein: CSASPTTGIGEQFF; CDR3 DNA: TGCAGTGCTAGCCCCACGACGGGGATTGGGGAGCAGTTCTTC
clone size: many; D gene: TRBD1; V gene: TRBV28; J gene: TRBJ2-2; CDR3 protein: CASSSTGQGGTGELFF; CDR3 DNA: TGTGCCAGCAGTTCCACGGGACAGGGCGGCACCGGGGAGCTGTTTTTT
clone size: once; D gene: NA; V gene: TRBV7-2; J gene: TRBJ2-7; CDR3 protein: CASARQGAYEQYF; CDR3 DNA: TGTGCCAGCGCCCGGCAGGGCGCCTACGAGCAGTACTTC